The rows below give T cell receptor beta chains drawn from one sample of a study of PD-1 blockade in classical Hodgkin lymphoma. Repertoires were generated with immunoSEQ multiplex PCR, while TCRdb's copy carries only in-frame clones and drops some. The sample consists of fewer than 35,000 clones, 90% to 95% of them appearing once. Sample: peripheral blood mononuclear cells (PBMCs). These TCRs come from a human donor with classical Hodgkin lymphoma. Both conserved end residues are part of each CDR3. The order of the fields is D gene, V gene, clone size, J gene, CDR3 protein, CDR3 DNA. The D gene is left open where the match is weak. Clone size, where shown, is once, few, many, or a class for clones that have expanded.

>NA|TRBV27|NA|TRBJ2-2
CASSASGLYLSGELFF
TGTGCCAGCAGTGCATCGGGACTCTACCTAAGCGGGGAGCTGTTTTTT
>NA|TRBV25-1|few|TRBJ2-2
CASSDPGQGGELFF
TGTGCCAGCAGTGACCCGGGGCAGGGCGGGGAGCTGTTTTTT
>NA|TRBV5-1|once|TRBJ1-2
CASSFPDTYGYTF
TGCGCCAGCAGCTTCCCTGATACTTATGGCTACACCTTC
>NA|TRBV29-1|NA|TRBJ1-2
CSVEDPGLSGYTF
TGCAGCGTTGAAGATCCCGGGTTGTCGGGCTACACCTTC
>NA|TRBV6-6|NA|TRBJ1-2
CASWDMSTGVYGYTF
TGTGCCAGCTGGGATATGAGCACAGGAGTCTATGGCTACACCTTC
>NA|TRBV6-5|few|TRBJ2-3
CASSYSVAKTDTQYF
TGTGCCAGCAGTTACTCGGTAGCGAAGACAGATACGCAGTATTTT
>NA|TRBV5-6|NA|TRBJ1-2
CASSLTDYGYTF
TGTGCCAGCAGCTTGACAGACTATGGCTACACCTTC
>NA|TRBV19|NA|TRBJ1-2
CASGGYGYTF
TGTGCCAGTGGGGGATATGGCTACACCTTC
>NA|TRBV5-1|NA|TRBJ2-1
CASSFSSAGNYNEQFF
TGCGCCAGCTCCTTTTCTAGCGCGGGAAATTACAATGAGCAGTTCTTC
>NA|TRBV11-2|NA|TRBJ2-7
CASSLGQGAYEQYF
TGTGCCAGCAGCTTAGGTCAGGGCGCCTACGAGCAGTACTTC
>TRBD2|TRBV27|NA|TRBJ2-5
CASSLGGDETQYF
TGTGCCAGCAGTTTGGGGGGGGACGAGACCCAGTACTTC
>TRBD1|TRBV4-1|NA|TRBJ2-7
CASSQSRQGVYEQYF
TGCGCCAGCAGCCAATCCCGACAGGGGGTGTACGAGCAGTACTTC
>NA|TRBV6-6|NA|TRBJ2-4
CASSRDVINIQYF
TGTGCCAGCAGTAGGGACGTTATTAACATTCAGTACTTC
>NA|TRBV7-2|NA|TRBJ1-4
CASSSKGGWGSANEKLFF
TGTGCCAGCAGCTCGAAAGGGGGATGGGGCTCGGCTAATGAAAAACTGTTTTTT
>NA|TRBV28|NA|TRBJ1-5
CASSPLGSGYSNQPQHF
TGTGCCAGCAGTCCACTAGGGTCCGGGTATAGCAATCAGCCCCAGCATTTT
>TRBD2|TRBV7-9|once|TRBJ2-1
CASSSSGAWNDEQFF
TGTGCCAGCAGTTCTAGCGGGGCTTGGAATGATGAGCAGTTCTTC
>NA|TRBV30|NA|TRBJ1-6
CAWSVSNSPLHF
TGTGCCTGGAGTGTTAGTAATTCACCCCTCCACTTT
>TRBD2|TRBV28|NA|TRBJ2-7
CASRERGNYEQYF
TGTGCCAGCAGAGAGCGGGGCAACTACGAGCAGTACTTC
>NA|TRBV6-9|NA|TRBJ1-4
CASLRQRPGSAAFFGEKLFF
TGTGCCAGCCTTAGACAGCGCCCTGGCTCCGCCGCCTTTTTTGGTGAAAAACTGTTTTTT
>NA|TRBV4-2|NA|TRBJ1-1
CASSQDWPQGTEAFF
TGTGCCAGCAGCCAAGATTGGCCACAGGGAACTGAAGCTTTCTTT
>TRBD1|TRBV4-1|NA|TRBJ1-1
CASSQALGDSDSRNTEAFF
TGCGCCAGCAGCCAAGCTCTCGGGGACAGCGACTCCCGGAACACTGAAGCTTTCTTT
>NA|TRBV28|NA|TRBJ1-5
CASSLMSNYSNQPQHF
TGTGCCAGCAGTTTAATGTCGAATTATAGCAATCAGCCCCAGCATTTT
>NA|TRBV6-5|NA|TRBJ1-2
CASSQSGKGRGYTF
TGTGCCAGCAGTCAGTCGGGCAAGGGACGAGGCTACACCTTC
>TRBD1|TRBV5-1|NA|TRBJ1-2
CASSLEQGGNYGYTF
TGCGCCAGCAGCTTGGAACAGGGGGGAAACTATGGCTACACCTTC
>NA|TRBV7-9|NA|TRBJ2-7
CASSRTVSYEQYF
TGTGCCAGCAGCCGGACTGTTTCCTACGAGCAGTACTTC